These T cell receptor beta chains were read from a single sample in a study of identical twins' blood T cells. TCRdb reprocessed the 5' RACE reads via MiXCR and lists one record per CDR3 protein. Here the sample spans 300,000 to 400,000 distinct CDR3 sequences, over 25% being singletons. Sequencing was carried out using PBMCs. Receptors originate from a woman aged 18-49 years in good health. Each CDR3 is given with its conserved first and last residue. A D gene is named only where the DNA matches it firmly. Clone size is stated in some rows and not others, as once, few, many or a class when expanded.

size	D	V	J	CDR3	DNA
-	-	TRBV20-1	TRBJ2-7	CSARTQNYEQYF	TGCAGTGCTAGGACACAAAACTACGAGCAGTACTTC
-	TRBD2	TRBV5-4	TRBJ2-2	CASSVGLARDTGELFF	TGTGCCAGCAGTGTGGGACTAGCGAGAGACACCGGGGAGCTGTTTTTT
-	TRBD1	TRBV29-1	TRBJ1-1	CSVVGTGGLSNTEAFF	TGCAGCGTTGTGGGGACAGGGGGCCTTAGTAACACTGAAGCTTTCTTT
-	-	TRBV5-5	TRBJ1-1	CASSLREVNTEAFF	TGTGCCAGCAGCTTGCGGGAGGTGAACACTGAAGCTTTCTTT
-	-	TRBV20-1	TRBJ2-3	CSARGFDTQYF	TGCAGTGCTAGAGGCTTTGATACGCAGTATTTT
few	TRBD1	TRBV29-1	TRBJ1-4	CSVQSPGQNEKLFF	TGCAGCGTTCAAAGTCCGGGACAGAATGAAAAACTGTTTTTT
few	-	TRBV20-1	TRBJ2-5	CSARDTGGGETQYF	TGCAGTGCTAGAGATACAGGGGGGGGAGAGACCCAGTACTTC
-	TRBD1	TRBV29-1	TRBJ1-4	CSVGGGKGEKLFF	TGCAGCGTTGGAGGGGGCAAGGGAGAAAAACTGTTTTTT
-	-	TRBV20-1	TRBJ2-1	CSAGERGLAGNEQFF	TGCAGTGCTGGGGAGAGGGGGCTAGCGGGTAATGAGCAGTTCTTC
few	-	TRBV7-2	TRBJ1-1	CASNLVSGKRNGVEAFF	TGTGCCAGCAACTTAGTTTCCGGGAAAAGGAATGGGGTTGAAGCTTTCTTT
many	-	TRBV5-1	TRBJ1-4	CASSSGPGEKLFF	TGCGCCAGCAGCTCCGGCCCCGGCGAAAAACTGTTTTTT
many	-	TRBV29-1	TRBJ1-1	CSVSSGKGAFF	TGCAGCGTGTCCTCCGGGAAGGGTGCTTTCTTT
-	-	TRBV20-1	TRBJ1-2	CSATLTTGYYGYTF	TGCAGTGCTACACTAACGACGGGTTACTATGGCTACACCTTC
few	-	TRBV5-1	TRBJ2-3	CASSFAPQDLSTDTQYF	TGCGCCAGCAGTTTCGCACCCCAAGATCTCAGCACAGATACGCAGTATTTT
-	-	TRBV4-3	TRBJ1-1	CASSQDNGRRNTEAFF	TGCGCCAGCAGCCAAGATAACGGTCGGAGGAACACTGAAGCTTTCTTT
-	TRBD1	TRBV11-2	TRBJ1-2	CAGSSGTGFNYGYTF	TGTGCCGGCAGCTCGGGGACAGGCTTTAACTATGGCTACACCTTC
-	-	TRBV9	TRBJ2-1	CASSIIAGTGGEQFF	TGTGCCAGCAGTATCATAGCGGGAACAGGGGGTGAGCAGTTCTTC
many	-	TRBV3-1	TRBJ1-4	CASSPQGGREKLFF	TGTGCCAGCAGCCCTCAGGGAGGGCGTGAAAAACTGTTTTTT
few	-	TRBV7-2	TRBJ1-4	CASSLRVPATNEKLFF	TGTGCCAGCAGCCTCAGGGTTCCGGCAACTAATGAAAAACTGTTTTTT
few	-	TRBV7-9	TRBJ1-1	CASSLGTPWGTEAFF	TGTGCCAGCAGCTTAGGGACACCCTGGGGGACTGAAGCTTTCTTT
few	TRBD2	TRBV6-2/TRBV6-3	TRBJ2-1	CASRYGLAAYNEQFF	TGTGCCAGCAGGTATGGACTAGCGGCATACAATGAGCAGTTCTTC
-	-	TRBV19	TRBJ2-7	CASSPRVLYEQYF	TGTGCCAGTAGTCCCCGGGTGCTCTACGAGCAGTACTTC